The 23 T cell receptor beta chains below all came from one sample that was sequenced in a study of beta chain features in type 1 diabetes. Of the isolated RNA, all was reverse transcribed, and so the sequenced material was expressed TCRB transcripts. Clones were sequenced by immunoSEQ multiplex PCR, and TCRdb holds only the in-frame ones, with some missing. This sample has about 700,000 clones; under 15% occur once, and the top ten carry approximately 0.02%. No antigen has been assigned to these receptors. Broader study findings: Type 1 diabetes patients had TCRB CDR3s that were shorter (moderately but significantly so) in all four CD4+ subsets.

Sequencing was done on a sample of naive CD4+ T cells from blood. These receptors came from a man between 18 and 35 years old with type 1 diabetes.

The sample holds a few counts of this clone. Other DNA sequences of this sample code for an identical CDR3. This chain connects TRBV9 to TRBJ2-2; 13 nucleotides line up with TRBD2. The length of the CDR3 is 14 residues. Germline CDR1 SGDLS, CDR2 YYNGEE. Germline trimming cut 7 bases from V and 3 bases from J; bases unmatched to any gene: 0. The CDR3 region has the DNA TGTGCCAGCGGACTAGCGGGGGACACCGGGGAGCTGTTTTTT. Translated: CASGLAGDTGELFF.

This chain links TRBV19 with TRBJ2-1, with no clear D. V was trimmed by 7 bases and J by 9 bases, leaving 16 bases between them. The CDR3 runs 13 residues. Germline loops: CDR1 LNHDA, CDR2 SQIVND (reference sequence). The DNA of the CDR3 is TGTGCCAGTATACCGGGCATCATGAGTGAGCAGTTCTTC. Translated: CASIPGIMSEQFF.

This clone was picked up a small number of times. The CDR3: CASSAIQGPATNEKLFF. CDR3 DNA: TGTGCCAGCAGCGCAATACAGGGGCCTGCAACTAATGAAAAACTGTTTTTT. This chain links TRBV9 with TRBJ1-4; 7 nucleotides agree with TRBD1. This CDR3 has 17 residues. CDR1 SGDLS and CDR2 YYNGEE come from the germline V gene. V was clipped by 3 bases and J by 0 bases; unmatched bases: 8.

A note on this clone: Different DNA sequences within this sample yield the same CDR3. The V and J genes are TRBV27 and TRBJ2-7; possibly TRBD1 or TRBD2 for D (5 bases each). Germline CDR1 is MNHEY and CDR2 is SMNVEV (reference sequence). V dropped 3 bases and J dropped 5 bases, with 8 bases sitting between them. This CDR3 spans 12 amino acids. In DNA, the CDR3 is TGTGCCAGCAGTTTTCTGGGGGACGAGCAGTACTTC. Protein product: CASSFLGDEQYF.

V is TRBV7-9 and J is TRBJ2-7, with D maybe TRBD1 (6 bases). The V and J ends lost 5 bases and 7 bases respectively, with 15 bases between them. Germline CDR1 and CDR2: SEHNR and FQNEAQ (reference sequence). This CDR3 contains 13 residues. The DNA of the CDR3 is TGTGCCAGCAGCCCTGGGACACTTGGTGAGCAGTACTTC. The encoded protein is CASSPGTLGEQYF.

The chain carries TRBV13 and TRBJ2-3; D gene uncertain. CDR3 size: 16 residues. Per the germline V gene, CDR1 is PRHDT and CDR2 is FYEKMQ (reference sequence). Trimming left V 0 bases short and J 4 bases short, with 14 bases between. The CDR3 DNA follows: TGTGCCAGCAGCTTAGGCGACGGCGTTGGCGCAGATACGCAGTATTTT. Amino acid sequence: CASSLGDGVGADTQYF. Full variable domain (outside the CDR3, taken from reference TRBV13 and TRBJ2-3): AAGVIQSPRHLIKEKRETATLKCYPIPRHDTVYWYQQGPGQDPQFLISFYEKMQSDKGSIPDRFSAQQFSDYHSELNMSSLELGDSALYFCASSLGDGVGADTQYFGPGTRLTVL.

The chain carries TRBV5-1 and TRBJ2-6; D is ambiguous. The CDR3 has 15 residues. Germline V gene lookup returns CDR1 SGHRS and CDR2 YFSETQ. The V end was cut by 5 bases, the J end by 3 bases, with 12 bases between. The CDR3 sequence is CASRPQGNGANVLTF. The CDR3 DNA is TGCGCCAGCAGGCCCCAAGGTAATGGGGCCAACGTCCTGACTTTC.

This clone was recorded a few times. This chain joins TRBV25-1 and TRBJ1-3; D is possibly TRBD1 (5 bases). Germline CDR1 and CDR2: MGHDK and SYGVNS. The CDR3 has 15 residues. Trimming left V 3 bases short and J 0 bases short, with 9 bases between. For the CDR3, the DNA is TGTGCCAGCAGTGACCTACAGGACTCTGGAAACACCATATATTTT. Encoded protein: CASSDLQDSGNTIYF.

This chain uses TRBV10-3 with TRBJ1-4; a weak D match, TRBD1 (6 bases). This CDR3 is 13 amino acids long. The germline V gene has CDR1 ENHRY and CDR2 SYGVKD. The V gene lost 2 bases and the J gene lost 7 bases, with 8 bases spanning the gap. The DNA for the CDR3 is TGTGCCATCAGTGAGGGGACACTTGAAAAACTGTTTTTT. It codes for CAISEGTLEKLFF.

The chain carries TRBV6-5 and TRBJ2-3, with D uncertain. V lost 6 bases and J lost 4, with 8 bases in between. CDR1 is MNHEY and CDR2 is SVGAGI in the germline V gene. There are 12 residues in the CDR3. In DNA, the CDR3 is TGTGCCAGCAGCCGAGCTGCAGATACGCAGTATTTT. Protein product: CASSRAADTQYF.

This sequence joins TRBV29-1 and TRBJ1-1, with a possible D match to TRBD1 (5 bases). The CDR3 length is 14 residues. Looked up from germline, CDR1 is SQVTM and CDR2 is ANQGSEA. V was pared by 6 bases and J by 5 bases, with 19 bases between. The CDR3 sequence: CSVVTRVGSTEAFF. CDR3 coding DNA: TGCAGCGTCGTAACCAGGGTCGGGAGTACTGAAGCTTTCTTT.

V is TRBV30 and J is TRBJ1-1, with a tentative D call TRBD1 (6 bases). Germline assignment: CDR1 GTSNPN and CDR2 SVGIG (reference sequence). CDR3 length: 13 residues. Trimming left V 0 bases short and J 6 bases short, with 11 bases between. The CDR3 bases are TGTGCCTGGAGTGTACTGAGACAGGCTGAAGCTTTCTTT. As protein: CAWSVLRQAEAFF. The whole variable domain, remainder taken from reference TRBV30 and TRBJ1-1, is SQTIHQWPATLVQPVGSPLSLECTVEGTSNPNLYWYRQAAGRGLQLLFYSVGIGQISSEVPQNLSASRPQDRQFILSSKKLLLSDSGFYLCAWSVLRQAEAFFGQGTRLTVV.

This chain joins TRBV9 and TRBJ1-2; the D gene is possibly TRBD1 (6 bases). The V end was cut by 0 bases, the J end by 8 bases, with 14 bases between. The germline V gene encodes CDR1 SGDLS and CDR2 YYNGEE. This CDR3 contains 14 residues. The CDR3 DNA reads TGTGCCAGCAGCGTAGCGGGTGAGGGGGGCGGCTACACCTTC. As protein: CASSVAGEGGGYTF.

Only a few counts were recorded for this clone. V is TRBV7-3 and J is TRBJ2-3; D is unclear. There are 14 residues in the CDR3. Germline V gives CDR1 SGHTA, CDR2 FQGTGA. V lost 1 base to trimming and J lost 1 base, with 6 bases between them. Here the CDR3 DNA reads TGTGCCAGCAGCTTAAGGGCTCGCACAGATACGCAGTATTTT. Amino acids: CASSLRARTDTQYF.

This chain joins TRBV27 and TRBJ1-2; 10 bases map to TRBD1. CDR1 is MNHEY, CDR2 SMNVEV, per germline (reference sequence). This CDR3 comprises 16 residues. V dropped 4 bases and J dropped 7; count of bases not matched to a gene: 12. The CDR3, as DNA: TGTGCCAGCAGTTCCTACCAGACAGGGGGCGCGAGTGGCTACACCTTC. This codes for CASSSYQTGGASGYTF.

This clone showed up just a few times. In the same sample, other DNA sequences code for this CDR3. This chain uses TRBV30 with TRBJ2-1, with D uncertain. There are 10 residues in the CDR3. The germline V gene has CDR1 GTSNPN and CDR2 SVGIG (reference sequence). Trimming shortened V by 5 bases and J by 6 bases, and 5 bases separated the two germline ends. The CDR3 DNA reads TGTGCCTGGGGTGGCAATGAGCAGTTCTTC. Amino acids: CAWGGNEQFF.

The chain combines TRBV5-1 with TRBJ1-2; 8 bases map to TRBD1. The CDR3 sequence is 15 residues long. Germline CDR1 SGHRS, CDR2 YFSETQ. The V gene end was trimmed by 4 bases and the J gene end by 3 bases; junction bases not matched to a gene: 8. The CDR3: CASSLGTGDHYGYTF. CDR3 coding DNA: TGCGCCAGCAGCCTCGGGACAGGAGACCACTATGGCTACACCTTC.

V and J are TRBV5-1 and TRBJ1-2, with D perhaps TRBD1 (6 bases). The CDR3 spans 15 residues. V shed 0 bases and J shed 6 bases, with 15 bases lying between them. Germline CDR1 reads SGHRS; CDR2 reads YFSETQ. The CDR3 is CASSLAPRGYDGYTF. The CDR3 DNA is TGCGCCAGCAGCTTGGCCCCCAGGGGATACGATGGCTACACCTTC.

This clone was recorded a few times. V gene TRBV11-2 combines with J gene TRBJ2-5, with D unresolved. CDR1 SGHAT and CDR2 FQNNGV come from the germline V gene. The CDR3 covers 13 residues. Trimming took 10 bases from V and 5 from J, leaving 17 bases between them. The chain's CDR3 is CATTGSIVETQYF. Here the CDR3 DNA reads TGTGCCACCACCGGGTCTATAGTCGAGACCCAGTACTTC. Supplemented by reference TRBV11-2 and TRBJ2-5, the full variable domain reads EAGVAQSPRYKIIEKRQSVAFWCNPISGHATLYWYQQILGQGPKLLIQFQNNGVVDDSQLPKDRFSAERLKGVDSTLKIQPAKLEDSAVYLCATTGSIVETQYFGPGTRLLVL.

The chain uses TRBV18 and TRBJ1-1, with no clear D. Deletions cut 1 base from V and 3 bases from J, with 6 bases between. The CDR3 runs 13 residues. Germline V gives CDR1 KGHSH, CDR2 LQKENI. The CDR3 coding sequence is TGTGCCAGCTCACCACAGGGTTACACTGAAGCTTTCTTT. Amino acid sequence: CASSPQGYTEAFF.

The rearrangement joins TRBV6-5 to TRBJ2-1; D gene uncertain. Germline V gene lookup returns CDR1 MNHEY and CDR2 SVGAGI. Between the trimmed V and J ends, which lost 10 bases and 3 bases, there was a span of 16 bases. The length of the CDR3 is 14 residues. Here the CDR3 reads CAIRYSQIYNEQFF. The CDR3 region has the DNA TGTGCCATCAGATACTCCCAGATCTACAATGAGCAGTTCTTC.

This clone was detected only a few times. The chain recombines TRBV29-1 with TRBJ1-4, with D unresolved. Germline V CDR1 and CDR2: SQVTM, ANQGSEA. This CDR3 is 13 amino acids long. V lost 2 bases and J 8 bases, leaving 12 bases between the germline ends. The CDR3 DNA follows: TGCAGCGTTGAATCTGGGCTCGACGAAAAACTGTTTTTT. It translates to CSVESGLDEKLFF.

V usage is TRBV12-5 and J usage is TRBJ2-3; no reliable D call. Between the trimmed V and J ends, which lost 1 base and 4 bases, there was a span of 15 bases. The CDR3 contains 16 residues. CDR1 is LGHNT and CDR2 is FRNRAP in the germline V gene. The CDR3: CASGLAYTHAPDTQYF. The CDR3 DNA sequence: TGTGCTAGTGGTTTGGCATATACGCACGCCCCAGATACGCAGTATTTT.